Listed here are 14 T cell receptor beta chains from one sample, sequenced in a study of neurological immune-mediated disorders. MiXCR, applied by TCRdb to the 5' RACE reads, yields one record per CDR3 protein. The sample includes roughly 48,000 distinct CDR3 sequences, approximately 5.8% of them seen just once. Sequencing was done on a sample of CD4+ T cells from blood. Every receptor here comes from a woman between 18 and 29 years old with multiple sclerosis.

The CDR3 sequence: CATRHPTGNGYTF. Here the CDR3 DNA reads TGTGCCACCAGACATCCGACAGGGAATGGCTACACCTTC. The chain joins TRBV15 to TRBJ1-2; 7 bases fit TRBD1. Looked up from germline, CDR1 is LNHNV and CDR2 is YYDKDF (reference sequence). This CDR3 has 13 amino acids. The V segment lost 6 bases and the J segment 6 bases; nucleotides outside the gene matches: 7.

The genes are TRBV5-4 and TRBJ2-5, with no clear D. Trimming cost V 2 bases and J 4 bases, with 9 bases left between them. The germline V gene has CDR1 SGHNT and CDR2 YYREEE (reference sequence). The CDR3 covers 13 residues. This CDR3 reads CASSFFGVETQYF. CDR3 DNA sequence: TGTGCCAGCAGCTTCTTTGGGGTAGAGACCCAGTACTTC.

This clonotype appeared many times. The chain couples TRBV6-6 to TRBJ2-1, with 7 bases identical to TRBD1. The germline CDR1 and CDR2 sequences are MNHNY and SVGAGI (reference sequence). Trimming took 7 bases from V and 3 from J; bases not matched to a gene: 9. CDR3 length equals 15 residues. The CDR3 reads CASTPRTGSYNEQFF. The CDR3 DNA reads TGTGCCAGCACGCCCCGGACAGGAAGCTACAATGAGCAGTTCTTC.

In this sample, this clonotype turned up many times. The chain uses TRBV5-6 and TRBJ2-7; 7 positions agree with TRBD2. Germline lookup yields CDR1 SGHDT and CDR2 YYEEEE. The CDR3 totals 13 residues. After removal of 4 bases from V and 3 bases from J, the junction contained 4 bases not matched to a gene. Here the CDR3 DNA reads TGTGCCAGCAGCCCGGGACTACACTACGAGCAGTACGTC. It codes for CASSPGLHYEQYV.

The table lists this clonotype with many counts. The J gene is TRBJ2-3, the V gene TRBV10-1; the D call may be TRBD1 or TRBD2 (5 bases each). V lost 6 bases and J lost 6, with 10 bases in between. CDR3 length: 12 amino acids. CDR1 and CDR2 (germline): WNHNN, SYGVQD (reference sequence). Written as DNA, the CDR3 is TGCGCCAGCAGGGATGAGGGGGATACGCAGTATTTT. It is translated as CASRDEGDTQYF.

This clonotype is medium-sized in the sample. The chain links TRBV29-1 to TRBJ1-1; no definite D call. Deletions cut 7 bases from V and 7 bases from J, with 13 bases between. The CDR3 is made up of 11 amino acids. Germline loops: CDR1 SQVTM, CDR2 ANQGSEA. The CDR3 DNA sequence: TGCAGCGGACATGAAAAAGTTGAAGCTTTCTTT. Translation: CSGHEKVEAFF.

Ten or more counts support this clonotype. This chain links TRBV7-6 with TRBJ2-2, with 10 positions matching TRBD2. V gave up 1 base and J gave up 4 bases; unmatched junction bases: 12. The CDR3 sequence is 19 residues long. In germline, CDR1 is SGHVS, CDR2 FNYEAQ. CDR3 bases: TGTGCCAGCAGCTTAGTTGTCCCTAGCGGGAGCGCAAGCACCGGGGAGCTGTTTTTT. This encodes CASSLVVPSGSASTGELFF.

The sample holds many counts of this clonotype. V and J are TRBV15 and TRBJ2-4, with D maybe TRBD1 (8 bases). Germline CDR1 and CDR2: LNHNV and YYDKDF (reference sequence). Trimming stripped 0 bases from V and 6 bases from J, with 12 bases between. CDR3 length: 15 amino acids. As DNA, the CDR3 is TGTGCCACCAGCAGAGAGGGGGGGACAGGAAACATTCAGTACTTC. Amino acid sequence: CATSREGGTGNIQYF.

This clonotype was counted a few times. CDR3 in amino acids: CAISDEADEAFF. The CDR3 DNA reads TGTGCCATCAGTGATGAGGCGGATGAAGCTTTCTTT. The V call is TRBV10-3, the J call TRBJ1-1; D gene uncertain. The germline CDR1 and CDR2 sequences are ENHRY and SYGVKD. The CDR3 is made up of 12 amino acids. V was clipped by 3 bases and J by 7 bases, with 9 bases between them.

This clonotype has a count of ten or more. J is TRBJ2-3 and V is TRBV6-5, with no clear D. In germline, CDR1 is MNHEY, CDR2 SVGAGI. The V and J ends lost 6 bases and 2 bases respectively, with 3 bases between them. This CDR3 spans 11 amino acids. The CDR3 is CASSTTDTQYF. CDR3 coding DNA: TGTGCCAGCAGCACCACAGATACGCAGTATTTT.

This clonotype was observed at least ten times. The rearrangement uses TRBV5-5 and TRBJ1-6; D call uncertain. This CDR3 contains 13 residues. Germline V gene data show CDR1 as SGHKS and CDR2 as YYEKEE (reference sequence). Trimming took off 3 bases at V and 9 bases at J, with 10 bases between the two ends. CDR3 DNA: TGTGCCAGCAGCTCGGATTCTTCTTCACCCCTCCACTTT. This gives the protein CASSSDSSSPLHF.

This clonotype was found many times. V is TRBV20-1 and J is TRBJ1-2; the D gene is possibly TRBD1 (6 bases). This CDR3 has 17 amino acids. V gave up 6 bases and J gave up 4 bases, with 27 bases separating them. Germline V gives CDR1 DFQATT, CDR2 SNEGSKA (reference sequence). Here the CDR3 DNA reads TGCAGTGCCTTACTCACGGGGGGCGAAGGGTTTGGCTATGGCTACACCTTC. Amino acid sequence: CSALLTGGEGFGYGYTF.

This clonotype was seen ten or more times. The chain couples TRBV9 to TRBJ1-6; D perhaps matches TRBD1 (6 bases). The germline CDR1 and CDR2 sequences are SGDLS and YYNGEE. The CDR3 runs to 15 residues. The V and J ends lost 3 bases and 7 bases respectively, with 14 bases between them. In DNA form, the CDR3 reads TGTGCCAGCAGCGCCGGCGGGGGGGGCAATTCACCCCTCCACTTT. Translating gives CASSAGGGGNSPLHF.

This clonotype came up many times. The rearrangement joins TRBV29-1 to TRBJ2-1; D assignment may be TRBD1 or TRBD2 (5 bases each). This CDR3 region has 11 residues. In germline, CDR1 is SQVTM, CDR2 ANQGSEA. V lost 4 bases to trimming and J lost 4 bases, with 5 bases between them. CDR3: CSVGGYNEQFF. DNA for the CDR3: TGCAGCGTTGGGGGGTACAATGAGCAGTTCTTC.